A selection of T cell receptor beta chains follows, all from one sample in a study of identical twins. TCRdb recomputed calls from the 5' RACE reads with MiXCR, one row per CDR3 protein. Of approximately 410,000 distinct CDR3 sequences listed, about a fifth were seen once; the top ten hold roughly an eighth. Sequencing was done on a sample of naive T cells sorted from blood. The origin of the receptors is a man over 45 in good health. Each CDR3 is given with its conserved first and last residue. A D gene is named only where the DNA matches it firmly. Expanded clones are given a class, and other clones once, few, many or no size at all.

J | V | size | D | DNA | CDR3
TRBJ2-7 | TRBV20-1 | few | TRBD2 | TGCAGTGCTATAGAGCGGGGGGTCTCCTACGAGCAGTACTTC | CSAIERGVSYEQYF
TRBJ1-2 | TRBV16 | - | - | TGTGCCAGCAGCCAATTCGGGGCTGGCTACACCTTC | CASSQFGAGYTF
TRBJ1-2 | TRBV6-5 | - | - | TGTGCCAGCAGTTACACCGGGACGGGTGGCTACACCTTC | CASSYTGTGGYTF
TRBJ2-7 | TRBV6-1 | - | TRBD2 | TGTGCCAGCAGTCGCGGACTAGCGGGAGACACCTACGAGCAGTACTTC | CASSRGLAGDTYEQYF
TRBJ2-5 | TRBV7-2 | few | TRBD2 | TGTGCCAGCAGCTTAGCGTTGCGGGGGGCTGCGGAGACCCAGTACTTC | CASSLALRGAAETQYF
TRBJ2-7 | TRBV7-8 | few | - | TGTGCCAGCAGCTTAGCGCTGGGGGTCAAGGCCTACGAGCAGTACTTC | CASSLALGVKAYEQYF
TRBJ2-7 | TRBV6-1 | - | TRBD2 | TGTGCCAGCAGTGAACTAGCGGGAGGACCCTACGAGCAGTACTTC | CASSELAGGPYEQYF
TRBJ1-4 | TRBV20-1 | - | TRBD1 | TGCAGTGCTACCAAAGGGGGCGGTGGTGAAAAACTGTTTTTT | CSATKGGGGEKLFF
TRBJ1-1 | TRBV20-1 | many | - | TGCAGTGCTAGAGTGGCAGGGAGGACTGAAGCTTTCTTT | CSARVAGRTEAFF
TRBJ2-5 | TRBV15 | - | TRBD1 | TGTGCCACCAGCAGGGGAGTACAGGGGGCAGAGACCCAGTACTTC | CATSRGVQGAETQYF
TRBJ1-2 | TRBV29-1 | - | TRBD1 | TGCAGCGTTGACACAGGGGACTATGGCTACACCTTC | CSVDTGDYGYTF
TRBJ2-3 | TRBV18 | few | TRBD1 | TGTGCCAGCTCACCAGGGACAGGGGGTCGCACAGATACGCAGTATTTT | CASSPGTGGRTDTQYF
TRBJ2-1 | TRBV10-3 | many | TRBD1 | TGTGCCATCGGGACAGATCTCTCCTACAATGAGCAGTTCTTC | CAIGTDLSYNEQFF
TRBJ1-1 | TRBV29-1 | many | - | TGCAGCTTTTTTGCTACTGAAGCTTTCTTT | CSFFATEAFF
TRBJ2-1 | TRBV5-1 | few | - | TGCGCCAGCAGCGCCGGGAGTAACAATGAGCAGTTCTTC | CASSAGSNNEQFF
TRBJ1-5 | TRBV20-1 | - | TRBD1 | TGCAGTGCTAGTCTCACTCAGACAGGGGGAGGCCAGCCCCAGCATTTT | CSASLTQTGGGQPQHF
TRBJ2-7 | TRBV4-3 | many | TRBD1 | TGCGCCAGCAGCCAAGAGGCGGGACAGGGCTACGAGCAGTACTTC | CASSQEAGQGYEQYF
TRBJ1-1 | TRBV20-1 | many | - | TGCAGTGCTCCACTGAACACTGAAGCTTTCTTT | CSAPLNTEAFF
TRBJ2-3 | TRBV7-9 | many | - | TGTGCCAGCAGCTCGACCTACACAGATACGCAGTATTTT | CASSSTYTDTQYF
TRBJ2-1 | TRBV2 | few | - | TGTGCCAGCAGCGGAATGGGGAATGAGCAGTTCTTC | CASSGMGNEQFF
TRBJ2-7 | TRBV5-1 | - | - | TGCGCCAGCAGCTTGTTCTTGGCAGGCGCTACCTACGAGCAGTACTTC | CASSLFLAGATYEQYF
TRBJ1-1 | TRBV4-1 | many | - | TGCGCCAGCAGCCAAGGTCCGGGGTCGAACACTGAAGCTTTCTTT | CASSQGPGSNTEAFF
TRBJ2-5 | TRBV6-5 | few | - | TGTGCCAGCAGTTCCCCCCGCGACTTTATGGCCCAGTACTTC | CASSSPRDFMAQYF
TRBJ2-5 | TRBV20-1 | - | - | TGCAGTGCAGTTAACTGGGGGATGTTAGAGACCCAGTACTTC | CSAVNWGMLETQYF
TRBJ1-2 | TRBV18 | - | TRBD1 | TGTGCCAGCTCACCCGGGACAGTTCGAGGCTATGGCTACACCTTC | CASSPGTVRGYGYTF